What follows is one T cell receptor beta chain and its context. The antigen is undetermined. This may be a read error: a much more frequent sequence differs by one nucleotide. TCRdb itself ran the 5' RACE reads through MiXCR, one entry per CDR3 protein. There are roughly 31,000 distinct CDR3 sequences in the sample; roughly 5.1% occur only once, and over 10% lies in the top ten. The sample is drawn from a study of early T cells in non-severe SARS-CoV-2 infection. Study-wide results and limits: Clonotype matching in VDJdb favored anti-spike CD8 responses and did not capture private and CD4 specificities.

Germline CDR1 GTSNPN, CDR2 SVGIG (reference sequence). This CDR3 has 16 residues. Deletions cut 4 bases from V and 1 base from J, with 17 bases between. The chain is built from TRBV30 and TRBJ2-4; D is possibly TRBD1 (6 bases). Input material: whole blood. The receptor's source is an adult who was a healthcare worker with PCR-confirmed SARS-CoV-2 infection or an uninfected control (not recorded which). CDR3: CAWNPGTWTAKNIQYF. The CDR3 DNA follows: TGTGCCTGGAATCCCGGGACATGGACGGCCAAAAACATTCAGTACTTC.